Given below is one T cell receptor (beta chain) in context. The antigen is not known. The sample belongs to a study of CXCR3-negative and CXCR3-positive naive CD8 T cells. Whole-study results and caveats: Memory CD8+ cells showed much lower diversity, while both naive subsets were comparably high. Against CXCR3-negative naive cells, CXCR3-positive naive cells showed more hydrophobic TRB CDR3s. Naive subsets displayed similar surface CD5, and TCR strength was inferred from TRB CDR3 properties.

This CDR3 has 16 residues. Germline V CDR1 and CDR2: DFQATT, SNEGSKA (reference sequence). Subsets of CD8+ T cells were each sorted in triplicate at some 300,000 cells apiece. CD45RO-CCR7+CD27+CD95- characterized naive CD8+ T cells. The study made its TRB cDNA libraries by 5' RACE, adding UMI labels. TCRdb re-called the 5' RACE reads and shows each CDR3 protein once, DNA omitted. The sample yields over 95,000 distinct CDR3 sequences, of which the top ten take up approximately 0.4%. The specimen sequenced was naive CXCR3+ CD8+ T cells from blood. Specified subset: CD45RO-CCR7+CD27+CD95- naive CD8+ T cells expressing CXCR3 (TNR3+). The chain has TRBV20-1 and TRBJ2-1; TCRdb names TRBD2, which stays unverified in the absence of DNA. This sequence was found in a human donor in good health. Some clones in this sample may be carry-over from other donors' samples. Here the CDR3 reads CSARGTSGSSYNEQFF.